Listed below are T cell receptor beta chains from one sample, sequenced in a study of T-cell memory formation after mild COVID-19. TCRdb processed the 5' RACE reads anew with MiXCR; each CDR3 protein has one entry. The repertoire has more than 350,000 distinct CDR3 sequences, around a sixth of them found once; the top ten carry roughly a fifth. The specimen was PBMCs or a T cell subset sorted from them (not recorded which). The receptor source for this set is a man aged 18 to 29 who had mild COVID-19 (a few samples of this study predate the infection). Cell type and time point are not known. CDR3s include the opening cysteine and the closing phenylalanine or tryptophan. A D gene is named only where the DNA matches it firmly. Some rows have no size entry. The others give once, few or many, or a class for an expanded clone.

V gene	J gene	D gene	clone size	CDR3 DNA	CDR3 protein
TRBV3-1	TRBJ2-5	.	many	TGTGCCAGCAGCCTCGATGGTAGGAGGGAGACCCAGTACTTC	CASSLDGRRETQYF
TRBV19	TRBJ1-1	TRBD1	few	TGTGCCAGGCCGACAGGGGCGAACACTGAAGCTTTCTTT	CARPTGANTEAFF
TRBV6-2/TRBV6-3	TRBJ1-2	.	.	TGTGCCAGCAGTTACGAAGGGGATGGCTATGGCTACACCTTC	CASSYEGDGYGYTF
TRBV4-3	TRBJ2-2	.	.	TGCGCCAGCAGCCGAAAGGATGGGGGGATGAACACCGGGGAGCTGTTTTTT	CASSRKDGGMNTGELFF
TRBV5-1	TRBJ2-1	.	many	TGCGCCAGCAGCTCGCCACAGGAGAATCGTATTGAGCAGTTCTTC	CASSSPQENRIEQFF
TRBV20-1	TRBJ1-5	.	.	TGCAGTGCCCTAGAAAGAGGGAAGGGGCAGCCCCAGCATTTT	CSALERGKGQPQHF
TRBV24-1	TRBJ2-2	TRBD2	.	TGTGCCACCAGTCGGACTAGCGGGACCCTTTTGAACACCGGGGAGCTGTTTTTT	CATSRTSGTLLNTGELFF
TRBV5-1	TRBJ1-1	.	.	TGCGCCAGCAGCTTGGGGAACCTCGGAGTTGCAGCTTTCTTT	CASSLGNLGVAAFF
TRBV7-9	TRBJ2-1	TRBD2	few	TGTGCCAGCAGCTACGCTAGCGGGGGTACCTCCTACAATGAGCAGTTCTTC	CASSYASGGTSYNEQFF
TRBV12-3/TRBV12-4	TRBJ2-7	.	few	TGTGCCAGCAGTTTCAGGACAGGAGGGGACGAGCAGTACTTC	CASSFRTGGDEQYF
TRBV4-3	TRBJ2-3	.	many	TGCGCCAGCAGCCAAGAGTTGCGACCTCCGGATACGCAGTATTTT	CASSQELRPPDTQYF
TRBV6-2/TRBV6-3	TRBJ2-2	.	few	TGTGCCAGCAACCCGTCGCGAGGGGGTCACACCGGGGAGCTGTTTTTT	CASNPSRGGHTGELFF
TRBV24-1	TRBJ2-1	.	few	TGTGCCACCAGTGCCGAGGGTAAGACAGGACTCAACCGGATGGTCTTC	CATSAEGKTGLNRMVF
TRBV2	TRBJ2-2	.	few	TGTGCCAGCAGTGTGGAGGACCAGGCCGGGGAGCTGTTTTTT	CASSVEDQAGELFF
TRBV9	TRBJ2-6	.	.	TGTGCCAGCAGCGTAGAAGGTGCCGGGGCCAACGTCCTGACTTTC	CASSVEGAGANVLTF
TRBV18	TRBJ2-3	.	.	TGTGCCAGCTCCCGGGGACCTATCCTGGAGCAGTATTTT	CASSRGPILEQYF
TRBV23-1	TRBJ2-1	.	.	TGCGCCAGCAGTCAATCGTGTGGCTTGAATGAGCAGTTCTTC	CASSQSCGLNEQFF
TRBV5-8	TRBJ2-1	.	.	TGTGCCAGCAGCTTGTTCCAGCTGGATGAGCAGTTCTTC	CASSLFQLDEQFF
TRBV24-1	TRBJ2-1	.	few	TGTGCCACCAGTGATGGGCAGCGTAGCTCCTACAATGAGCAGTTCTTC	CATSDGQRSSYNEQFF
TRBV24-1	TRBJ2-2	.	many	TGTGCCACCAGTGATCGAACAGGCTTCGCCGGGGAGCTGTTTTTT	CATSDRTGFAGELFF